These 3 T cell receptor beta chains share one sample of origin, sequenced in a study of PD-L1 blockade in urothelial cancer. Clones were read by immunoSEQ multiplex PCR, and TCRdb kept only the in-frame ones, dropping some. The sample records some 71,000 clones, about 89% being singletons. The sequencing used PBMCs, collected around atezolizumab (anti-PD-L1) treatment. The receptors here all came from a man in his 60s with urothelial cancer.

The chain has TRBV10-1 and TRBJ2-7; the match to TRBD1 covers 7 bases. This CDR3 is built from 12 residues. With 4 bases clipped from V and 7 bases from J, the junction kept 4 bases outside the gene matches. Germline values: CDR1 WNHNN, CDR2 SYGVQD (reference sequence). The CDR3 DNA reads TGCGCCAGCAGTGCTTCGGACAGGGAGCAGTACTTC. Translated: CASSASDREQYF.

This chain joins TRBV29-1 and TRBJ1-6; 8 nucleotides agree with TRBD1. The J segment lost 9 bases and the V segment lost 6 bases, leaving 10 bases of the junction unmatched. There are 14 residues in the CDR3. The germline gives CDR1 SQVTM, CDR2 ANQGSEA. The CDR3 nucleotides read TGCAGCGTGACAACCGGGACAGGACCTTCACCCCTCCACTTT. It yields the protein CSVTTGTGPSPLHF. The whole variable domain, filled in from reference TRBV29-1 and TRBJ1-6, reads SAVISQKPSRDICQRGTSLTIQCQVDSQVTMMFWYRQQPGQSLTLIATANQGSEATYESGFVIDKFPISRPNLTFSTLTVSNMSPEDSSIYLCSVTTGTGPSPLHFGNGTRLTVT.

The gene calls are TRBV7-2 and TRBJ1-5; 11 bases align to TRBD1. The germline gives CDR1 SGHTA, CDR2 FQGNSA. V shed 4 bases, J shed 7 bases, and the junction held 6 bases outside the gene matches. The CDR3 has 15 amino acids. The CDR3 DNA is TGTGCCAGCAGCTCGGACAGGGGGCGCGGACAGCCCCAGCATTTT. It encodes CASSSDRGRGQPQHF.